What follows describes a single T cell receptor (beta chain). The sample originates from a study of OX40 agonist ivuxolimab in advanced cancers. Systemic immunosuppression or autoimmune disease history was grounds to exclude patients. CDR3 size: 15 residues. V lost 0 bases and J lost 2, with 12 bases in between. CDR1 SGDLS and CDR2 YYNGEE come from the germline V gene. Sequencing was performed with immunoSEQ multiplex PCR; in TCRdb, only in-frame clones are kept and a portion is missing. The table records 75,000 to 95,000 clones, around 92% of them present only once. The source is an adult with an advanced solid tumor such as melanoma, head and neck, liver or kidney cancer. The chain has TRBV9 and TRBJ2-7; D is unresolved. The sequences come from CD4+ or CD8+ T cells sorted from blood, collected in a trial of the OX40 agonist ivuxolimab. In nucleotides, the CDR3 is TGTGCCAGCAGCGTAGATCAAGGCCTAACCTACGAGCAGTACTTC. It specifies CASSVDQGLTYEQYF.